The rows below give T cell receptor beta chains drawn from one sample of a study of CD8 T cells in Susac syndrome. MiXCR, run by TCRdb on the immunoSEQ multiplex PCR reads, gives a single entry per CDR3 protein. Counted here are approximately 200,000 distinct CDR3 sequences, 90% to 95% occurring once; the ten biggest clones make up 0.1% to 0.15%. Sequenced sample: CD8+ T cells from PBMCs. These receptors were collected from a human donor with multiple sclerosis. Both conserved end residues are part of each CDR3.

TRBJ2-1	18	TRBV5-1	CASSLALASGRVYNEQFF
TRBJ2-7	10	TRBV30	CAFSDHEQYF
TRBJ1-1	13	TRBV18	CASSPPVNTEAFF
TRBJ2-7	14	TRBV5-1	CASSLEQGLDEQYF
TRBJ2-1	14	TRBV2	CASVWAQGRDEQFF
TRBJ1-3	13	TRBV20-1	CSAGGTDGNTIYF
TRBJ2-7	13	TRBV3-1	CASSSSISYEQYF
TRBJ1-1	13	TRBV30	CAWTNPGALEAFF
TRBJ1-2	12	TRBV28	CASSWAFGESTF
TRBJ1-2	13	TRBV4-2	CASSQDDRAGYTF
TRBJ1-2	14	TRBV29-1	CSVTQQGSAYGYTF
TRBJ2-7	14	TRBV30	CAWSAGGGPYEQYF
TRBJ1-1	13	TRBV7-6	CASSLEGSTEAFF
TRBJ2-1	13	TRBV19	CASIGATDNEQFF
TRBJ1-4	15	TRBV7-9	CASSTRTGTNEKLFF